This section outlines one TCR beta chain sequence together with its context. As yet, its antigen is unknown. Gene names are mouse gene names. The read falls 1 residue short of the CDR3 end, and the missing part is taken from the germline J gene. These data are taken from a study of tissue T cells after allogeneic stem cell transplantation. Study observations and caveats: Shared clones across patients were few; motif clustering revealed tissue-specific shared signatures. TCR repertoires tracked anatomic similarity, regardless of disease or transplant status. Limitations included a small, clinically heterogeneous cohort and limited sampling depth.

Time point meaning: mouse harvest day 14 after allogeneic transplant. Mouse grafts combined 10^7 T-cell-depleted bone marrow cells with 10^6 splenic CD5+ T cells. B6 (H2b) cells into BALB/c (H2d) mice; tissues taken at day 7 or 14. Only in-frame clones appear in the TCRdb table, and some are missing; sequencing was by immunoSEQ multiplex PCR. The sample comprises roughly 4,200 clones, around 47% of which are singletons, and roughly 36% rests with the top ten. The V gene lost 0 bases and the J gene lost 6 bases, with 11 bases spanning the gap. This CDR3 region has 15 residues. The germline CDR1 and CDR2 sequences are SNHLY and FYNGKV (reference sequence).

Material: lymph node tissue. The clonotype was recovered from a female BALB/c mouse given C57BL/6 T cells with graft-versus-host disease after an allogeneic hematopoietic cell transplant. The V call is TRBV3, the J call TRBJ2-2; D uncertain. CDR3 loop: CASSLAPGSAGQLYF. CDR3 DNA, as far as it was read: TGTGCCAGCAGCTTAGCGCCGGGGAGCGCCGGGCAGCTCTAC. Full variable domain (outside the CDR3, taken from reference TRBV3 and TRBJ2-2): GPKVLQIPSHQIIDMGQMVTLNCDPVSNHLYFYWYKQILGQQMEFLVNFYNGKVMEKSKLFKDQFSVERPDGSYFTLKIQPTALEDSAVYFCASSLAPGSAGQLYFGEGSKLTVL.